This passage covers 29 T cell receptor beta chains from one sample sequenced in a study of immune characteristics of hereditary and idiopathic chronic pancreatitis. The pancreas tissue came from patients undergoing total pancreatectomy with islet autotransplantation. Profiled with immunoSEQ multiplex PCR; TCRdb holds only in-frame clones, not every one. Of over 12,000 clones in the sample, over 70% were seen once. The sequenced sample consisted of pancreas tissue with hereditary chronic pancreatitis. The receptor set was obtained from a human donor with chronic pancreatitis.

The chain combines TRBV28 with TRBJ2-5, with D unresolved. The V gene's germline CDR1 is MDHEN and CDR2 SYDVKM. CDR3 length equals 12 residues. Trimming took off 7 bases at V and 1 base at J, with 7 bases between the two ends. DNA for the CDR3: TGTGCCAGCACCACTCCCCAAGAGACCCAGTACTTC. Its translation is CASTTPQETQYF.

This chain joins TRBV28 and TRBJ2-3; 7 positions match TRBD2. The CDR3 loop spans 16 amino acids. Trimming removed 7 bases from V and 1 base from J; junction bases left unmatched: 11. Per germline, CDR1 MDHEN and CDR2 SYDVKM. CDR3 residues: CASNPWAAGGTDTQYF. CDR3 DNA: TGTGCCAGCAACCCTTGGGCGGCGGGAGGCACAGATACGCAGTATTTT.

This clone came up a few times. The chain couples TRBV27 to TRBJ2-3; TRBD2 agrees at 8 bases. This CDR3 spans 15 amino acids. V was pared by 6 bases and J by 0 bases, with 5 bases of the junction left unmatched. The germline gives CDR1 MNHEY, CDR2 SMNVEV (reference sequence). The CDR3 DNA sequence: TGTGCCAGCAGCCTGGGACTAGATAGCACAGATACGCAGTATTTT. It yields the protein CASSLGLDSTDTQYF.

Turning to this clone: At one end, the junction sequence differs from germline, possibly due to a read error. J is TRBJ1-1 and V is TRBV28, with D unresolved. The CDR3 has 11 amino acids. CDR1 is MDHEN and CDR2 is SYDVKM in the germline V gene. CDR3 in amino acids: CASSWAEEVFF. DNA of the CDR3: TGTGCCAGCAGTTGGGCAGAGGAAGTTTTCTTT.

The chain joins TRBV6-2 or TRBV6-3 to TRBJ1-2, with D unclear. CDR1 is MNHEY, CDR2 SVGEGT, per germline. V lost 2 bases and J lost 7, with 11 bases in between. The CDR3 runs 13 residues. The CDR3 nucleotides read TGTGCCAGCAGTTACCAGGCTTCGGGTGGCTACACCTTC. Translating gives CASSYQASGGYTF.

The rearrangement links TRBV7-9 to TRBJ1-1; D possibly corresponds to TRBD1 (5 bases). Trimming removed 5 bases from V and 1 base from J, with 14 bases in between. CDR1 is SEHNR and CDR2 is FQNEAQ in the germline V gene (reference sequence). This CDR3 is built from 15 residues. CDR3 DNA sequence: TGTGCCAGCAGCATCCTAACGGGGGGGAACACTGAAGCTTTCTTT. It codes for CASSILTGGNTEAFF.

This clone was counted only a few times. The chain employs TRBV5-1 and TRBJ2-3; possibly TRBD2 for D (6 bases). This CDR3 region has 16 residues. CDR1 and CDR2 (germline): SGHRS, YFSETQ. The V gene lost 0 bases and the J gene lost 0 bases, with 11 bases spanning the gap. CDR3 protein: CASSLAPGASTDTQYF. CDR3 DNA: TGCGCCAGCAGCTTGGCTCCGGGAGCTAGCACAGATACGCAGTATTTT.

This clone has just a few counts. This chain uses TRBV6-6 with TRBJ1-6, with D possibly TRBD1 on 6 matching bases. This CDR3 is 15 amino acids long. Germline assignment: CDR1 MNHNY and CDR2 SVGAGI (reference sequence). V was trimmed by 2 bases and J by 8 bases, leaving 13 bases between them. The CDR3 protein is CASSYLGTSDSPLHF. The CDR3 bases are TGTGCCAGCAGTTACCTCGGGACATCCGATTCACCCCTCCACTTT.

The chain is built from TRBV6-4 and TRBJ2-1; perhaps TRBD2 as D (6 bases). The CDR3 totals 15 residues. CDR1 is MRHNA, CDR2 SNTAGT, per germline. V lost 3 bases and J lost 2, with 11 bases in between. The CDR3 region has the DNA TGTGCCAGCAGTGAGGTAGCGGAGCCCTACAATGAGCAGTTCTTC. It codes for CASSEVAEPYNEQFF.

This chain joins TRBV15 and TRBJ1-1; D call uncertain. The germline gives CDR1 LNHNV, CDR2 YYDKDF (reference sequence). The CDR3 is 14 residues long. V was trimmed by 0 bases and J by 2 bases, leaving 7 bases between them. In DNA, the CDR3 is TGTGCCACCAGCAGAGACCTTGAAAACACTGAAGCTTTCTTT. It is translated as CATSRDLENTEAFF.

The sample holds a few counts of this clone. This chain uses TRBV25-1 with TRBJ2-3; 7 bases are a match to TRBD1. The germline CDR1 and CDR2 sequences are MGHDK and SYGVNS. The junction had 12 bases not matched to a gene; V was cut back by 1 base and J by 2 bases. The CDR3 loop spans 18 amino acids. CDR3 DNA: TGTGCCAGCAGTGAATTAAGAGACAGGGACGCGTTCACAGATACGCAGTATTTT. Its protein product is CASSELRDRDAFTDTQYF.

The chain combines TRBV3-1 (or the pseudogene TRBV3-2) with TRBJ2-1; the D is unclear. V lost 4 bases to trimming and J lost 4 bases, with 8 bases between them. The CDR3 covers 13 residues. Germline loops: CDR1 LGHDT, CDR2 YNNKEL (reference sequence). CDR3 coding DNA: TGTGCCAGCAGCCCCTCAACGTACAATGAGCAGTTCTTC. Residues: CASSPSTYNEQFF.

The rearrangement joins TRBV5-5 to TRBJ1-4; D possibly corresponds to TRBD1 (5 bases). Trimming left V 0 bases short and J 7 bases short, with 10 bases between. The CDR3 is made up of 14 amino acids. Germline CDR1 and CDR2: SGHKS and YYEKEE (reference sequence). The CDR3 sequence is CASSLEWGSEKLFF. The CDR3 DNA reads TGTGCCAGCAGCTTGGAATGGGGCTCTGAAAAACTGTTTTTT.

This clone was counted a few times. The genes are TRBV7-9 and TRBJ1-4, with D tentatively TRBD1 (6 bases). The germline V gene has CDR1 SEHNR and CDR2 FQNEAQ (reference sequence). CDR3 size: 14 residues. V was clipped by 5 bases and J by 6 bases, with 13 bases between them. The CDR3 DNA reads as TGTGCCAGCAGCCTGACAGGCGGCGATGAAAAACTGTTTTTT. Protein: CASSLTGGDEKLFF.

This clone came up a few times. The chain employs TRBV19 and TRBJ2-1; tentatively, D is TRBD2 (5 bases). V was trimmed by 4 bases and J by 6 bases, leaving 16 bases between them. Germline values: CDR1 LNHDA, CDR2 SQIVND (reference sequence). This CDR3 spans 15 amino acids. The CDR3 DNA is TGTGCCAGTAGTAACTTCCTCGGACTGATCAATGAGCAGTTCTTC. Its translation: CASSNFLGLINEQFF.

This chain joins TRBV2 and TRBJ2-1, with TRBD2 matching 7 bases. The CDR3 spans 18 residues. Germline values: CDR1 SNHLY, CDR2 FYNNEI. V shed 4 bases and J 3 bases; nucleotides not matched to a gene: 15. In DNA form, the CDR3 reads TGTGCCAGCAGTGGATTTAGCCCTAGGAGCGGGAACTACAATGAGCAGTTCTTC. Its translation: CASSGFSPRSGNYNEQFF.

The V gene is TRBV5-1, the J gene TRBJ1-2, with a tentative D call TRBD1 (6 bases). Between the trimmed V and J ends, which lost 2 bases and 4 bases, there was a span of 15 bases. CDR1 and CDR2 (germline): SGHRS, YFSETQ. CDR3 size: 15 residues. CDR3 sequence: CASSLRGEGTYGYTF. CDR3 nucleotides: TGCGCCAGCAGCTTAAGGGGGGAAGGAACCTATGGCTACACCTTC.

In this sample, this clone turned up once. J is TRBJ2-7 and V is TRBV3-1 (or the pseudogene TRBV3-2), with D unclear. The CDR3 totals 14 residues. V was clipped by 1 base and J by 6 bases, with 13 bases between them. The germline V gene encodes CDR1 LGHDT and CDR2 YNNKEL (reference sequence). CDR3 in DNA: TGTGCCAGCAGCCAAGCGGAGCTCTGGGGCGAGCAGTACTTC. This codes for CASSQAELWGEQYF.

This clone has a handful of counts. V usage is TRBV10-2 and J usage is TRBJ1-5; D unclear. The CDR3 has 13 residues. V lost 6 bases and J lost 9, with 15 bases in between. Germline lookup yields CDR1 WSHSY and CDR2 SAAADI. DNA of the CDR3: TGCGCCAGCAGGGCCGCGGTGAGGGCGCCCCAGCATTTT. This translates into CASRAAVRAPQHF.

The V call is TRBV7-8, the J call TRBJ2-1; D unclear. The V end lost 5 bases, the J end lost 3 bases, and 5 bases lay between the germline ends. The CDR3 extends over 12 amino acids. Germline V gene lookup returns CDR1 SGHVS and CDR2 FQNEAQ. In DNA, the CDR3 is TGTGCCAGCAGCCTCTTCTACAATGAGCAGTTCTTC. It yields the protein CASSLFYNEQFF.

The chain couples TRBV7-2 to TRBJ2-5, with a tentative D call TRBD2 (6 bases). Trimming pared 4 bases from V and 5 bases from J, leaving 17 bases between. This CDR3 is built from 15 residues. CDR1 and CDR2 (germline): SGHTA, FQGNSA. Written as DNA, the CDR3 is TGTGCCAGCAGCTCGAGGGGACTGGCTAGGGAGACCCAGTACTTC. This codes for CASSSRGLARETQYF.

This clone was counted a few times. V gene TRBV27 combines with J gene TRBJ2-7; 8 bases are a match to TRBD1. The CDR3 has 15 residues. Trimming removed 3 bases from V and 4 bases from J; junction bases left unmatched: 8. The germline gives CDR1 MNHEY, CDR2 SMNVEV (reference sequence). The CDR3 loop reads CASSFKGQEDYEQYF. In DNA form, the CDR3 reads TGTGCCAGCAGTTTCAAGGGACAGGAAGATTACGAGCAGTACTTC.

Remarks on this clone: Additional DNA sequences in this sample encode the identical CDR3. The genes are TRBV7-9 and TRBJ1-5; 7 bases match TRBD1. Unmatched junction bases numbered 16, after V lost 1 base and J lost 7 bases. Per germline, CDR1 SEHNR and CDR2 FQNEAQ (reference sequence). This CDR3 has 18 residues. This chain's CDR3 is CASSLVGGGGGAKQPQHF. The CDR3 nucleotides read TGTGCCAGCAGCTTAGTCGGGGGTGGAGGGGGCGCAAAACAGCCCCAGCATTTT.

The CDR3 DNA is TGTGCCAGCAGTTACGGCCACAGCTCCTACGAGCAGTACTTC. Translation gives CASSYGHSSYEQYF. The genes are TRBV6-5 and TRBJ2-7; D remains ambiguous. CDR1 and CDR2 from the germline V gene are MNHEY and SVGAGI. The CDR3 length is 14 residues. Trimming took 2 bases from V and 0 from J, leaving 8 bases between them.

This chain uses TRBV19 with TRBJ2-1, with TRBD1 matching over 9 bases. After removal of 7 bases from V and 4 bases from J, the junction contained 8 bases not matched to a gene. Germline CDR1 and CDR2: LNHDA and SQIVND (reference sequence). The CDR3 is 15 residues long. The CDR3 DNA reads TGTGCCAGTACCCGGACAGGGGAGGGGTACAATGAGCAGTTCTTC. This codes for CASTRTGEGYNEQFF.

The CDR3: CASSLDRGYGYTF. CDR3 DNA sequence: TGTGCCAGCAGCCTTGACAGGGGATATGGCTACACCTTC. The V call is TRBV14, the J call TRBJ1-2; 8 nucleotides align to TRBD1. Germline V gene data show CDR1 as SGHDN and CDR2 as FVKESK. The CDR3 extends over 13 amino acids. V trimming: 4 bases; J trimming: 5 bases; junction bases outside the gene matches: 3.

This sequence joins TRBV6-4 and TRBJ2-1; TRBD2 matches at 7 bases. V shed 0 bases and J 7 bases; nucleotides not matched to a gene: 3. The CDR3 runs to 14 residues. The germline CDR1 and CDR2 sequences are MRHNA and SNTAGT. The CDR3 DNA is TGTGCCAGCAGTGACTCATGGGAGGGTAATGAGCAGTTCTTC. Its translation: CASSDSWEGNEQFF.

This clone is medium-sized within its sample. This sequence joins TRBV6-4 and TRBJ2-2; D not certain. The germline V and J ends were trimmed by 5 bases and 1 base, with 5 bases remaining between them. The CDR3 sequence is 13 residues long. Germline lookup yields CDR1 MRHNA and CDR2 SNTAGT. The CDR3 loop is CASSQENTGELFF. The CDR3 DNA is TGTGCCAGCAGTCAGGAGAACACCGGGGAGCTGTTTTTT.

This chain links TRBV27 with TRBJ2-7, with D hard to call. The CDR3 sequence is 16 residues long. The germline CDR1 and CDR2 sequences are MNHEY and SMNVEV (reference sequence). The ends were cut back, 6 bases at V and 2 bases at J, with 20 bases in the middle. Here the CDR3 DNA reads TGTGCCAGCAGCATTCTTCCGACCTCCGCCACCTACGAGCAGTACTTC. Protein sequence: CASSILPTSATYEQYF.